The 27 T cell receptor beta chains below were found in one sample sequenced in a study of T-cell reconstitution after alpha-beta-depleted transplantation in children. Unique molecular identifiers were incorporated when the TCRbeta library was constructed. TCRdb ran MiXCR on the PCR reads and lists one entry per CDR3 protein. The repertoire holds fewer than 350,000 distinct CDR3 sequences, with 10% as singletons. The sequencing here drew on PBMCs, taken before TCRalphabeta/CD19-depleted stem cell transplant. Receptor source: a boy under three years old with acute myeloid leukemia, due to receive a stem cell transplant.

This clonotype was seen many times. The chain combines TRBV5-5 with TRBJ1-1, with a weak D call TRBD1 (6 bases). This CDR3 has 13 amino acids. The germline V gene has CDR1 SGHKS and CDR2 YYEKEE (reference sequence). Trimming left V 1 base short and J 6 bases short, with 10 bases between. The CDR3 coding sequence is TGTGCCAGCAGCTTGAGGGGGGGACCTGAAGCTTTCTTT. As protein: CASSLRGGPEAFF.

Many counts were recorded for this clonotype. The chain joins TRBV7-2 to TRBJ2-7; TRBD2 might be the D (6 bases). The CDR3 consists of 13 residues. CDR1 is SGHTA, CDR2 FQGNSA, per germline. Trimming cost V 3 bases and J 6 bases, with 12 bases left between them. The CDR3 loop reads CASSLLGGSEQYF. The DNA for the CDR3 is TGTGCCAGCAGCTTGCTAGGAGGGTCCGAGCAGTACTTC.

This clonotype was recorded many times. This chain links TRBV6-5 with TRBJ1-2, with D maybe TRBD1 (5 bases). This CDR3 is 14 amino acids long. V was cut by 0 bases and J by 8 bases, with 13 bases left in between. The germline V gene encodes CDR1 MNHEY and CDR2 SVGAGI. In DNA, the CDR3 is TGTGCCAGCAGTTACTCGGTGGCAGGGAGAGGCTACACCTTC. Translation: CASSYSVAGRGYTF.

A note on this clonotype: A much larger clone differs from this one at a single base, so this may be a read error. Written as DNA, the CDR3 is TGTGCCATCAGTGAGATTGACGCCCGGACAGCCTATGGCTACACCTTC. Residues: CAISEIDARTAYGYTF. V gene TRBV10-3 combines with J gene TRBJ1-2, with D perhaps TRBD1 (6 bases). The CDR3 has 16 amino acids. The ends were cut back, 2 bases at V and 4 bases at J, with 17 bases in the middle. Per the germline V gene, CDR1 is ENHRY and CDR2 is SYGVKD.

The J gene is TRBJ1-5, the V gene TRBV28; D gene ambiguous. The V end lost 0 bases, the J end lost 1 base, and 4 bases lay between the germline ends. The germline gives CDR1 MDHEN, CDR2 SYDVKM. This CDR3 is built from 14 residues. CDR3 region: CASSLWGSNQPQHF. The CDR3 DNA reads TGTGCCAGCAGTTTATGGGGAAGCAATCAGCCCCAGCATTTT.

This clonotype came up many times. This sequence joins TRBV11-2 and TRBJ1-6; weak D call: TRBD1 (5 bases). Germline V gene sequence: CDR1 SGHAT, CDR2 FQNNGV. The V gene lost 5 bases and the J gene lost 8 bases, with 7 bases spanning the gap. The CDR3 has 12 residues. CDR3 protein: CASSQGDSPLHF. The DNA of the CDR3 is TGTGCCAGCAGCCAGGGAGATTCACCCCTCCACTTT.

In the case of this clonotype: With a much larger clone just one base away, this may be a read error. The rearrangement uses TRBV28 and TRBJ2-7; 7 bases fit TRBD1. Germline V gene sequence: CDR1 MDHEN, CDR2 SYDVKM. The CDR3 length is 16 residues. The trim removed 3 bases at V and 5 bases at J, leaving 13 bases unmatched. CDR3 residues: CASSFFFQGVPHEQYF. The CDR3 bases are TGTGCCAGCAGTTTTTTTTTCCAGGGGGTGCCCCACGAGCAGTACTTC. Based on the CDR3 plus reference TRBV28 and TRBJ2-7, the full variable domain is DVKVTQSSRYLVKRTGEKVFLECVQDMDHENMFWYRQDPGLGLRLIYFSYDVKMKEKGDIPEGYSVSREKKERFSLILESASTNQTSMYLCASSFFFQGVPHEQYFGPGTRLTVT.

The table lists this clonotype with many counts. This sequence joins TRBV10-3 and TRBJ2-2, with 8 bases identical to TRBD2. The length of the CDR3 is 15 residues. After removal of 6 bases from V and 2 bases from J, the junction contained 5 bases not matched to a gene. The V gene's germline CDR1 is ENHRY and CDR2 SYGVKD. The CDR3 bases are TGTGCCATCAGAGGAGCGGGGGCCAACACCGGGGAGCTGTTTTTT. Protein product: CAIRGAGANTGELFF.

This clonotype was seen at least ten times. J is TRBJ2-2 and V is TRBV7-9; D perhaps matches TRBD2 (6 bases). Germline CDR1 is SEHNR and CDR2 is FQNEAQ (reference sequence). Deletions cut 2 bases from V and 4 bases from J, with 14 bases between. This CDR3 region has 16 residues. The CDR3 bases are TGTGCCAGCAGCTTAAGTGCCGGGACTTTCACCGGGGAGCTGTTTTTT. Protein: CASSLSAGTFTGELFF.

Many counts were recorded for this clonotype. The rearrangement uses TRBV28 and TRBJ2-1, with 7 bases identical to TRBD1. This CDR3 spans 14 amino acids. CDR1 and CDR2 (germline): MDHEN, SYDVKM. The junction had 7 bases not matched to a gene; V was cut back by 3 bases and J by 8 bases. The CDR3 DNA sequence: TGTGCCAGCAGTTTCCAGACAGGGACGGATGAGCAGTTCTTC. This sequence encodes CASSFQTGTDEQFF.

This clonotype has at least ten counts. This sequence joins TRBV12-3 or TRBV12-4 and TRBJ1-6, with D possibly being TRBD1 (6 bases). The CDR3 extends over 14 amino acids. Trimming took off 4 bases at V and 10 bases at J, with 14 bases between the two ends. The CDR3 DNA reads TGTGCCAGCAGTTACGGACAGTGGGGATCACCCCTCCACTTT. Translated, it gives CASSYGQWGSPLHF.

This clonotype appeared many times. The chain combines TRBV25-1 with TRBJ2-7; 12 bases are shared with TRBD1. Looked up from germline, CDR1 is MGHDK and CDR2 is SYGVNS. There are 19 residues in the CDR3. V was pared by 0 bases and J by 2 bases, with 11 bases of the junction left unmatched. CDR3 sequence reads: CASSEYFPVGQGAPYEQYF. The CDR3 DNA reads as TGTGCCAGCAGTGAATATTTTCCGGTGGGACAGGGGGCACCCTACGAGCAGTACTTC.

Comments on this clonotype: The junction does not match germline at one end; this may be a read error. This chain's CDR3 is CATSLTSGRRETQYF. The CDR3 coding sequence is TGTGCCACCAGCTTAACTAGCGGGAGGAGGGAGACCCAGTACTTC. The J gene is TRBJ2-5, the V gene TRBV7-3; 12 bases match TRBD2. This CDR3 is 15 amino acids long. Germline values: CDR1 SGHTA, CDR2 FQGTGA.

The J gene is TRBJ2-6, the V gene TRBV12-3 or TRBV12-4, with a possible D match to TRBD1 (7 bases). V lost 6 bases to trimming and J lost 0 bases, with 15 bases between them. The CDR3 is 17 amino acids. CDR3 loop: CASRRQGGGSGANVLTF. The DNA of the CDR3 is TGTGCCAGCAGGAGACAGGGAGGAGGCTCTGGGGCCAACGTCCTGACTTTC.

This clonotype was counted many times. CDR3 sequence reads: CASSPANLPSSGANVLTF. The CDR3 DNA reads as TGTGCCAGCTCACCGGCAAATCTTCCTAGCTCTGGGGCCAACGTCCTGACTTTC. V is TRBV18 and J is TRBJ2-6; D is unresolved. CDR3 length equals 18 residues. With 3 bases removed from V and 0 bases from J, the gap between germline ends came to 15 bases. Germline V gene lookup returns CDR1 KGHSH and CDR2 LQKENI.

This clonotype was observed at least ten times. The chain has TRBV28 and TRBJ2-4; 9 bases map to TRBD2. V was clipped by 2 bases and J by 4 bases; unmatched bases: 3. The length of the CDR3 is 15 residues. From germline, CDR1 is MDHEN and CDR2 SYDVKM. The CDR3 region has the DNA TGTGCCAGCAGTTTACTGGCGGGGGGGAAAAACATTCAGTACTTC. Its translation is CASSLLAGGKNIQYF.

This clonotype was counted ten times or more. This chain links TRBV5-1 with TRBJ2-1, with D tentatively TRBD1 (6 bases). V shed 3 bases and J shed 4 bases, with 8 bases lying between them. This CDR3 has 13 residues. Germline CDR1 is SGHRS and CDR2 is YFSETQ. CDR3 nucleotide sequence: TGCGCCAGCAGCTGGACAGATTACAATGAGCAGTTCTTC. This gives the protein CASSWTDYNEQFF. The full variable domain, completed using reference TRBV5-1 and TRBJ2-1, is KAGVTQTPRYLIKTRGQQVTLSCSPISGHRSVSWYQQTPGQGLQFLFEYFSETQRNKGNFPGRFSGRQFSNSRSEMNVSTLELGDSALYLCASSWTDYNEQFFGPGTRLTVL.

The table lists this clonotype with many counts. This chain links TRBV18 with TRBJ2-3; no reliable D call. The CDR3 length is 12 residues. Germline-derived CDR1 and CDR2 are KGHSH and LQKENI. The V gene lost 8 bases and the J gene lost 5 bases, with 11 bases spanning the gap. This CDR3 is CASSPRGDTQYF. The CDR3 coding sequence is TGTGCCAGCAGCCCGAGAGGAGATACGCAGTATTTT.

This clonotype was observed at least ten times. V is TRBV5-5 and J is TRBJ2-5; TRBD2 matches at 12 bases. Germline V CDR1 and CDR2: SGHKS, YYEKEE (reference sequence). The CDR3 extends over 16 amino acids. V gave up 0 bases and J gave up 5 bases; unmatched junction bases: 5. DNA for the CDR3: TGTGCCAGCAGCTTGGCGCTAGCGGGGGGGCAGGAGACCCAGTACTTC. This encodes CASSLALAGGQETQYF.

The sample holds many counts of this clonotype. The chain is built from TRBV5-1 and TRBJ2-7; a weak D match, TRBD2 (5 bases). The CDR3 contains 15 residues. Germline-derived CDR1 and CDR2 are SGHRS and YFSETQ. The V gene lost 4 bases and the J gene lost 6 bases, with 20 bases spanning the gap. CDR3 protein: CASSPLGEGPIEQYF. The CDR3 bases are TGCGCCAGCAGCCCTCTCGGGGAAGGGCCCATCGAGCAGTACTTC.

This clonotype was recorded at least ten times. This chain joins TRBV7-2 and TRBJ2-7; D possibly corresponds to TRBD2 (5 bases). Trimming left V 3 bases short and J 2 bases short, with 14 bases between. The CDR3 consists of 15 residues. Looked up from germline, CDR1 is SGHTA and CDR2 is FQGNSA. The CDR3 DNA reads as TGTGCCAGCAGCTTGATTGGAGGTTACACCTACGAGCAGTACTTC. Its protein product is CASSLIGGYTYEQYF.

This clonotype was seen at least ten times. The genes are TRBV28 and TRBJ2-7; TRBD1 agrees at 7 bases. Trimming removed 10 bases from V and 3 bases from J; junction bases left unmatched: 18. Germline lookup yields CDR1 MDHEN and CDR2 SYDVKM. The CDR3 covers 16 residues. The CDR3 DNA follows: TGTGCCACCATCGACAGGGTTCCAGGGGCACACTACGAGCAGTACTTC. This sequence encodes CATIDRVPGAHYEQYF.

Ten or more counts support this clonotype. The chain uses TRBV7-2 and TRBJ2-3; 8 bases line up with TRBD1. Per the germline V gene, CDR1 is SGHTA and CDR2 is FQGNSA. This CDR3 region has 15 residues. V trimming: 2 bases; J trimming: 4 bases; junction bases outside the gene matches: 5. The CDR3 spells CASSLYLDRADTQYF. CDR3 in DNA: TGTGCCAGCAGCTTATACTTGGACAGGGCAGATACGCAGTATTTT.

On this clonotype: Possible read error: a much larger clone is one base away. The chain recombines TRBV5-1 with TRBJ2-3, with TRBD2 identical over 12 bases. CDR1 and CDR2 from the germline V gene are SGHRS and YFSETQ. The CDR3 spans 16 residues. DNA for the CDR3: TGCGCCAGCAGCGTTACTAGCGGGGGGCGCACAGATACGCAGAATTTT. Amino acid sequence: CASSVTSGGRTDTQNF.

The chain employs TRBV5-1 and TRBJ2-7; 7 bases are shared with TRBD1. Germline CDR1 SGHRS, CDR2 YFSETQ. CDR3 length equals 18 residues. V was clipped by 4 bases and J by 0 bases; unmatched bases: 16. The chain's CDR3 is CASSPYRDSPVSSYEQYF. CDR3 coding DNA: TGCGCCAGCAGCCCGTACCGGGACAGTCCCGTGAGCTCCTACGAGCAGTACTTC.

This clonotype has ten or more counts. The CDR3 bases are TGTGCCAGCAGCGTAGCTGGGGGACAGGGGAAGGAGACCCAGTACTTC. This sequence encodes CASSVAGGQGKETQYF. The rearrangement links TRBV9 to TRBJ2-5; TRBD1 aligns across 10 bases. The trim removed 0 bases at V and 5 bases at J, leaving 7 bases unmatched. The CDR3 runs 16 residues. Looked up from germline, CDR1 is SGDLS and CDR2 is YYNGEE. Drawing the rest from reference TRBV9 and TRBJ2-5, the complete variable domain is DSGVTQTPKHLITATGQRVTLRCSPRSGDLSVYWYQQSLDQGLQFLIQYYNGEERAKGNILERFSAQQFPDLHSELNLSSLELGDSALYFCASSVAGGQGKETQYFGPGTRLLVL.

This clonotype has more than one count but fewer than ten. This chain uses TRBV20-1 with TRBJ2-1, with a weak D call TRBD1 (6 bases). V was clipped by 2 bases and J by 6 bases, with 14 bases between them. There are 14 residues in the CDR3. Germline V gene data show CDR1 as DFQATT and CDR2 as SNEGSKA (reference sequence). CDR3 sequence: CSARKLTGPNEQFF. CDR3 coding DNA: TGCAGTGCTAGAAAACTGACAGGTCCCAATGAGCAGTTCTTC.